This is a list of T cell receptor beta chains from one sample in a study of response to subunit inactivated influenza vaccine. Each CDR3 protein gets one entry after TCRdb re-called the RT-PCR reads with MiXCR. This repertoire shows some 480,000 distinct CDR3 sequences, 9.5% to 13% found once; its top ten account for approximately 12%. The sample here was PBMCs from blood, taken roughly 47 days after vaccination. These receptor sequences come from a man aged 50-60 years who received an inactivated influenza vaccine. Both conserved end residues are part of each CDR3. The D gene is left open where the match is weak. Rows may omit the clone size; those that give it use once, few, many or a size class.

abundance	v_gene	j_gene	len	d_gene	CDR3aa	CDR3nt
few	TRBV11-2	TRBJ2-5	14	NA	CASSLVLGIGTQYF	TGTGCCAGCAGCTTAGTTTTGGGGATCGGGACCCAGTACTTC
NA	TRBV4-3	TRBJ2-7	17	NA	CASSQAMGQGGSYEQYF	TGCGCCAGCAGCCAAGCTATGGGACAAGGGGGATCCTACGAGCAGTACTTC
NA	TRBV20-1	TRBJ2-2	14	TRBD1	CSAPGQINTGELFF	TGCAGTGCCCCGGGACAGATTAACACCGGGGAGCTGTTTTTT
few	TRBV12-3/TRBV12-4	TRBJ2-7	17	TRBD1	CASSKVAGTGGLHEQYF	TGTGCCAGCAGTAAAGTCGCCGGGACAGGGGGCTTGCACGAGCAGTACTTC
few	TRBV11-2	TRBJ1-1	19	NA	CASSLRRLLPPNPDTEAFF	TGTGCCAGCAGCCTGAGGCGTCTACTGCCGCCCAACCCGGACACTGAAGCTTTCTTT
NA	TRBV29-1	TRBJ2-1	12	NA	CSVSFYYNEQFF	TGCAGCGTTTCCTTCTACTACAATGAGCAGTTCTTC
few	TRBV20-1	TRBJ2-4	13	NA	CSAREQTSNIQYF	TGCAGTGCTAGAGAACAGACTAGTAACATTCAGTACTTC
NA	TRBV10-3	TRBJ2-3	16	NA	CAISEEKGRHTDTQYF	TGTGCCATCAGTGAGGAAAAGGGGCGACACACAGATACGCAGTATTTT
NA	TRBV5-6	TRBJ2-7	13	TRBD2	CASSSLAGGSQYF	TGTGCCAGCAGCTCCTTAGCGGGAGGATCGCAGTACTTC
NA	TRBV18	TRBJ2-1	14	NA	CASSDDPLKGEQFF	TGTGCCAGCTCCGACGATCCCCTAAAGGGTGAGCAGTTCTTC
few	TRBV6-5	TRBJ2-7	14	NA	CASSYSRGHYEQYF	TGTGCCAGCAGTTACTCAAGGGGACATTACGAGCAGTACTTC
NA	TRBV6-1	TRBJ2-7	15	TRBD1	CASSNRQGNSYEHYF	TGTGCCAGCAGCAACCGACAGGGGAACTCCTACGAGCATTACTTC
NA	TRBV7-2	TRBJ2-5	15	TRBD2	CASSLATSGKETQYF	TGTGCCAGCAGCTTAGCGACTAGCGGTAAAGAGACCCAGTACTTC
few	TRBV29-1	TRBJ2-5	15	NA	CSADPGLPFQETQYF	TGCAGCGCTGACCCGGGTCTACCTTTTCAAGAGACCCAGTACTTC
many	TRBV9	TRBJ1-5	15	TRBD1	CASSVATGENQPQHF	TGTGCCAGCAGCGTAGCTACAGGGGAGAATCAGCCCCAGCATTTT
many	TRBV6-5	TRBJ1-5	14	NA	CASSTDMFNQPQHF	TGTGCCAGCAGTACCGACATGTTCAATCAGCCCCAGCATTTT
NA	TRBV6-2/TRBV6-3	TRBJ2-7	15	NA	CASSYVAGPVYEQYF	TGTGCCAGCAGTTACGTTGCGGGTCCCGTCTACGAGCAGTACTTC
NA	TRBV25-1	TRBJ2-2	15	NA	CASRPDRPNTGELFF	TGTGCCAGCAGACCCGACAGACCGAACACCGGGGAGCTGTTTTTT
many	TRBV7-2	TRBJ2-2	13	NA	CASSLGATGELFF	TGTGCCAGCAGCTTAGGGGCCACCGGGGAGCTGTTTTTT
many	TRBV11-2	TRBJ2-7	15	TRBD2	CASSPGTSGFYEQYF	TGTGCCAGCAGCCCCGGGACTAGCGGGTTCTACGAGCAGTACTTC
NA	TRBV20-1	TRBJ1-5	13	NA	CSASEGGYQPQHF	TGCAGTGCTAGCGAGGGGGGGTATCAGCCCCAGCATTTT
NA	TRBV6-2/TRBV6-3	TRBJ2-7	11	NA	CAASVGYEQYF	TGTGCCGCAAGTGTTGGCTACGAGCAGTACTTC
NA	TRBV10-3	TRBJ1-3	16	NA	CAISESIGAGGNTIYF	TGTGCCATCAGTGAGTCAATAGGGGCCGGTGGAAACACCATATATTTT
many	TRBV7-2	TRBJ2-7	13	NA	CASSRSLGYEQYF	TGTGCCAGCAGCCGAAGCCTAGGTTACGAGCAGTACTTC
NA	TRBV15	TRBJ2-1	13	NA	CATSRSSYNEQFF	TGTGCCACCAGCCGGAGCTCCTACAATGAGCAGTTCTTC
few	TRBV7-6	TRBJ2-7	15	TRBD2	CASSLGTSISYEQYF	TGTGCCAGCAGCTTAGGGACTAGCATATCCTACGAGCAGTACTTC
NA	TRBV28	TRBJ2-7	15	TRBD1	CASSLRRDRVSEQYF	TGTGCCAGCAGTTTAAGGCGTGACAGGGTCTCCGAGCAGTACTTC